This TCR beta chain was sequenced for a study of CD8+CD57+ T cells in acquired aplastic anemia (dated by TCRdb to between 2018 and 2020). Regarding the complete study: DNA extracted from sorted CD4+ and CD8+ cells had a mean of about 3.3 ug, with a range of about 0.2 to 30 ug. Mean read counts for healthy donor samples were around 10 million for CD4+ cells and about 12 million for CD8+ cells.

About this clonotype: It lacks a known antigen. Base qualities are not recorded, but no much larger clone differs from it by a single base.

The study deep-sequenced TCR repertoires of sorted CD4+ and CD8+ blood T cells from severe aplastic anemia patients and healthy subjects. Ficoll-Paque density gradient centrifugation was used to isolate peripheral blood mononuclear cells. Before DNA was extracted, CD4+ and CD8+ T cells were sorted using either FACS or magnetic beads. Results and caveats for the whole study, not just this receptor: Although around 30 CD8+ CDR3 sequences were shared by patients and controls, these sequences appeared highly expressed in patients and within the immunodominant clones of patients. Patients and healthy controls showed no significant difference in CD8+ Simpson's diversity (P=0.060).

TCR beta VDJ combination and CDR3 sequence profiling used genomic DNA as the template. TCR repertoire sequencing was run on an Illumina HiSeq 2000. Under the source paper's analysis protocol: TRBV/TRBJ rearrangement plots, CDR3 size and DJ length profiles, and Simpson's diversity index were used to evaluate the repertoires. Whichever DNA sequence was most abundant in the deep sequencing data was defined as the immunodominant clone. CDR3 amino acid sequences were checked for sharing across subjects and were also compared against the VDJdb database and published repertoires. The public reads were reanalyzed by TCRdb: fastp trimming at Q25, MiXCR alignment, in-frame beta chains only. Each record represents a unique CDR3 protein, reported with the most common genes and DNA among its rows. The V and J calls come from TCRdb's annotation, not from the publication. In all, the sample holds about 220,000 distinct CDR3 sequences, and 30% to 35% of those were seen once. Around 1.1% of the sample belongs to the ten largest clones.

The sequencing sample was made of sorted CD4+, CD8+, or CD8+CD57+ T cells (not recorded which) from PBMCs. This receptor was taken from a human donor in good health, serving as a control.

The CDR3 region has the sequence CASSRTQETQYF. Here is the DNA: TGTGCCAGCAGTCGGACACAAGAGACCCAGTACTTC. The chain is encoded by TRBV2 joined to TRBJ2-5; the best D guess is TRBD1, with 5 bases matching. Deletion took 5 bases off V and 2 bases off J, with a span of 6 bases between the germline ends. From the cysteine through the phenylalanine, the CDR3 covers 12 amino acids. The entry retains the CDR3 DNA only, 36 bases that are in frame from base 1. Taken from the germline V gene, the CDR1 and CDR2 loops are SNHLY and FYNNEI.